This T cell receptor (beta chain) was retrieved from a study of Graves' ophthalmopathy and Graves' hyperthyroidism. The ends were cut back, 6 bases at V and 1 base at J, with 12 bases in the middle. CDR3 length equals 14 residues. Researchers took RNA transcripts and amplified TCR beta CDR3 regions from them. A first-round RT-PCR used HTBI primers, followed by a second-round multiplex PCR. Each CDR3 protein gets one entry after TCRdb re-called the multiplex PCR reads with MiXCR. Of over a million distinct CDR3 sequences listed, about two fifths are singletons. This receptor was taken from an adult man with Graves' hyperthyroidism. Sequencing was carried out using peripheral blood or thyroid tissue (not recorded which). The chain uses TRBV12-3 or TRBV12-4 and TRBJ1-1, with no clear D. The CDR3 here is CASSEGNQNTEAFF. The CDR3 DNA is TGTGCCAGCAGCGAGGGAAACCAGAACACTGAAGCTTTCTTT.